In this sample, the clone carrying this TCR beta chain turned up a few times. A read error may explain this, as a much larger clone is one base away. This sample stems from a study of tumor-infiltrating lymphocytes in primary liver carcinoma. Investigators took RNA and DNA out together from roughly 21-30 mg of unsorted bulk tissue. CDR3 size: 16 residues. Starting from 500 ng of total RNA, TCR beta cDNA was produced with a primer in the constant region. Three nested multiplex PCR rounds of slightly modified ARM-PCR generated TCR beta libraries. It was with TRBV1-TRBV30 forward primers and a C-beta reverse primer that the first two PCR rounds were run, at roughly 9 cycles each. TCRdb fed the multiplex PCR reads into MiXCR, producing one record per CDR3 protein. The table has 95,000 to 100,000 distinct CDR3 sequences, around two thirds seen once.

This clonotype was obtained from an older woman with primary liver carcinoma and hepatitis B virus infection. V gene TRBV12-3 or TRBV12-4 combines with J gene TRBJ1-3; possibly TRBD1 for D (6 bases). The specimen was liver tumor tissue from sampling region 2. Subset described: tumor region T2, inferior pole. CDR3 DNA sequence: TGTGCCAGCAGAACTAAAGGGGGAGTTGTTGGAAGCACCATATATTTT. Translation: CASRTKGGVVGSTIYF.